These 25 T cell receptor beta chains originate from one sample sequenced in a study of T cell changes during pregnancy in multiple sclerosis. Repertoires were generated with immunoSEQ multiplex PCR, while TCRdb's copy carries only in-frame clones and drops some. This table has roughly 67,000 clones, approximately 93% appearing once. This specimen was peripheral blood, taken in the second trimester of pregnancy. These receptors all stem from a female donor with multiple sclerosis, enrolled in a pregnancy study.

This clone was picked up a small number of times. V is TRBV2 and J is TRBJ2-1; 9 nucleotides agree with TRBD1. The CDR3 spans 13 residues. Germline lookup yields CDR1 SNHLY and CDR2 FYNNEI. Trimming took 7 bases from V and 7 from J; bases not matched to a gene: 5. The CDR3 protein is CASNGDRANEQFF. CDR3 nucleotides: TGTGCCAGCAATGGGGACAGGGCAAATGAGCAGTTCTTC.

By sample share, this clone is medium-sized. The CDR3 DNA is TGTGCCAGCAGCTTAGAGCAGGGCGGGAGCAGTGTCGGCAATGAGCAGTTCTTC. Translated, it gives CASSLEQGGSSVGNEQFF. The rearrangement uses TRBV11-3 and TRBJ2-1; 7 bases agree with TRBD2. This CDR3 comprises 18 residues. Germline V gives CDR1 SGHNT, CDR2 YENEEA. V shed 0 bases and J 6 bases; nucleotides not matched to a gene: 14.

The chain has TRBV6-5 and TRBJ1-1, with D maybe TRBD1 (6 bases). Germline CDR1 and CDR2: MNHEY and SVGAGI. CDR3 length equals 15 residues. V was shortened by 2 bases and J by 0 bases, with 10 bases between the two germline ends. CDR3 loop: CASSYAGQMNTEAFF. The CDR3 DNA is TGTGCCAGCAGTTACGCCGGACAGATGAACACTGAAGCTTTCTTT.

The V and J genes are TRBV9 and TRBJ2-1, with TRBD2 matching over 10 bases. Trimming at V came to 3 bases and at J to 4 bases, leaving 10 bases not matched to a gene. The CDR3 length is 17 residues. CDR1 and CDR2 (germline): SGDLS, YYNGEE. The CDR3 reads CASSGSTTSGEYNEQFF. As DNA, the CDR3 is TGTGCCAGCAGCGGATCGACCACTAGCGGGGAATACAATGAGCAGTTCTTC. Complete variable domain (other parts from reference TRBV9 and TRBJ2-1): DSGVTQTPKHLITATGQRVTLRCSPRSGDLSVYWYQQSLDQGLQFLIQYYNGEERAKGNILERFSAQQFPDLHSELNLSSLELGDSALYFCASSGSTTSGEYNEQFFGPGTRLTVL.

The CDR3 loop reads CASSPGDRSSGYTF. CDR3 nucleotides: TGTGCCAGCTCACCGGGGGACAGGTCCAGTGGCTACACCTTC. The chain links TRBV18 to TRBJ1-2; TRBD1 matches at 8 bases. Trimming at V came to 3 bases and at J to 7 bases, leaving 7 bases not matched to a gene. The V gene's germline CDR1 is KGHSH and CDR2 LQKENI. The CDR3 is 14 residues long.

The J gene is TRBJ2-2, the V gene TRBV25-1; no reliable D call. The CDR3 is made up of 14 amino acids. V lost 7 bases to trimming and J lost 0 bases, with 9 bases between them. Germline V gives CDR1 MGHDK, CDR2 SYGVNS. The CDR3 DNA reads as TGTGCCAGCATGGGCAGATCGAACACCGGGGAGCTGTTTTTT. Amino acids: CASMGRSNTGELFF. Drawing the rest from reference TRBV25-1 and TRBJ2-2, the complete variable domain is EADIYQTPRYLVIGTGKKITLECSQTMGHDKMYWYQQDPGMELHLIHYSYGVNSTEKGDLSSESTVSRIRTEHFPLTLESARPSHTSQYLCASMGRSNTGELFFGEGSRLTVL.

The CDR3 nucleotides read TGTGCCAGCAGCGTAGGAGGACTCAGCTACAATGAGCAGTTCTTC. Its protein is CASSVGGLSYNEQFF. The V and J genes are TRBV9 and TRBJ2-1; possible D gene TRBD2, 5 bases. Germline V gene sequence: CDR1 SGDLS, CDR2 YYNGEE. Trimming took off 0 bases at V and 3 bases at J, with 10 bases between the two ends. The CDR3 is 15 amino acids.

This chain links TRBV7-2 with TRBJ2-1, with D unclear. The CDR3 has 12 amino acids. Trimming removed 7 bases at V and 7 bases at J, with 11 bases between. Germline values: CDR1 SGHTA, CDR2 FQGNSA. Here the CDR3 reads CASTGVRNEQFF. Written as DNA, the CDR3 is TGTGCCAGCACCGGAGTGAGGAATGAGCAGTTCTTC.

V is TRBV4-3 and J is TRBJ1-6; possibly TRBD1 for D (5 bases). CDR3 length equals 15 residues. From germline, CDR1 is LGHNA and CDR2 YSLEER. The V end was cut by 1 base, the J end by 7 bases, with 11 bases between. The CDR3 DNA is TGCGCCAGCAGCCAAGGTCAGGGCATGAATTCACCCCTCCACTTT. Residues: CASSQGQGMNSPLHF.

The chain carries TRBV11-2 and TRBJ1-1; D remains unclear. The length of the CDR3 is 16 residues. V lost 4 bases to trimming and J lost 1 base, with 16 bases between them. CDR1 SGHAT and CDR2 FQNNGV come from the germline V gene. CDR3 sequence: CASSSGRAGRNTEAFF. The CDR3, as DNA: TGTGCCAGCAGCTCTGGGAGGGCAGGAAGGAACACTGAAGCTTTCTTT.

J is TRBJ1-3 and V is TRBV19, with 9 bases that match TRBD1. The V segment lost 6 bases and the J segment 0 bases; nucleotides outside the gene matches: 9. The CDR3 consists of 17 residues. Germline loops: CDR1 LNHDA, CDR2 SQIVND (reference sequence). In nucleotides, the CDR3 is TGTGCCAGTAGCGGATTACAGGGGGCTTACTCTGGAAACACCATATATTTT. Its translation: CASSGLQGAYSGNTIYF.

This clone was counted a single time. V gene TRBV6-1 combines with J gene TRBJ1-1; D remains ambiguous. The germline V gene encodes CDR1 MNHNS and CDR2 SASEGT. CDR3 length equals 15 residues. Trimming shortened V by 0 bases and J by 4 bases, and 12 bases separated the two germline ends. CDR3 DNA: TGTGCCAGCAGTGAAGCCTGGGTGCTAGGCACTGAAGCTTTCTTT. It yields the protein CASSEAWVLGTEAFF.

This chain joins TRBV5-4 and TRBJ2-4, with D unclear. This CDR3 has 13 amino acids. Per the germline V gene, CDR1 is SGHNT and CDR2 is YYREEE (reference sequence). V lost 4 bases and J 7 bases, leaving 12 bases between the germline ends. CDR3 loop: CASSPEYTNIQYF. The CDR3 nucleotides read TGTGCCAGCAGCCCGGAGTACACGAACATTCAGTACTTC.

The V call is TRBV6-5, the J call TRBJ2-7; 7 nucleotides align to TRBD1. V trimming: 2 bases; J trimming: 2 bases; junction bases outside the gene matches: 3. The CDR3 runs to 14 residues. The germline V gene encodes CDR1 MNHEY and CDR2 SVGAGI. CDR3 protein: CASSYGQGAYEQYF. CDR3 DNA: TGTGCCAGCAGTTACGGGCAGGGGGCCTACGAGCAGTACTTC.

The V and J genes are TRBV21-1 and TRBJ2-1; TRBD2 is the table's D call, not checked against the DNA. TRBV21-1 is deemed a pseudogene. This CDR3 has 12 amino acids. The CDR3 coding sequence is TGTGCCAGCAGCTTCTCGGACGAGGGCCAGTTCTTC. Its protein product is CASSFSDEGQFF.

The chain couples TRBV2 to TRBJ2-2; 8 nucleotides match TRBD1. The CDR3 covers 15 residues. Germline lookup yields CDR1 SNHLY and CDR2 FYNNEI. Unmatched junction bases numbered 9, after V lost 8 bases and J lost 4 bases. The DNA for the CDR3 is TGTGCCAGCTCAATCTCGGGACAGGCCACCGGGGAGCTGTTTTTT. It is translated as CASSISGQATGELFF.

This chain connects TRBV18 to TRBJ2-5, with TRBD2 matching over 12 bases. V lost 1 base to trimming and J lost 5 bases; unmatched junction nucleotides: 2. The length of the CDR3 is 15 residues. Looked up from germline, CDR1 is KGHSH and CDR2 is LQKENI. Here the CDR3 reads CASSPRTSGGETQYF. DNA for the CDR3: TGTGCCAGCTCACCACGTACTAGCGGGGGGGAGACCCAGTACTTC. The variable domain in full, with the rest retrieved from reference TRBV18 and TRBJ2-5, is NAGVMQNPRHLVRRRGQEARLRCSPMKGHSHVYWYRQLPEEGLKFMVYLQKENIIDESGMPKERFSAEFPKEGPSILRIQQVVRGDSAAYFCASSPRTSGGETQYFGPGTRLLVL.

The chain has TRBV5-6 and TRBJ2-7, with D hard to call. The V and J ends lost 3 bases and 7 bases respectively, with 14 bases between them. Germline V gene lookup returns CDR1 SGHDT and CDR2 YYEEEE. The CDR3 covers 13 residues. The CDR3 region is CASSYPMAWEQYF. CDR3 nucleotides: TGTGCCAGCAGCTATCCGATGGCTTGGGAGCAGTACTTC. The full variable domain, its missing parts supplied by reference TRBV5-6 and TRBJ2-7, is DAGVTQSPTHLIKTRGQQVTLRCSPKSGHDTVSWYQQALGQGPQFIFQYYEEEERQRGNFPDRFSGHQFPNYSSELNVNALLLGDSALYLCASSYPMAWEQYFGPGTRLTVT.

The V call is TRBV7-8, the J call TRBJ2-5, with 12 bases aligning to TRBD1. The CDR3 has 15 amino acids. Germline CDR1 is SGHVS and CDR2 is FQNEAQ. V lost 5 bases and J lost 4; bases outside the gene matches: 5. This chain's CDR3 is CASSPRDRGPETQYF. CDR3 in DNA: TGTGCCAGCAGCCCCCGGGACAGGGGGCCAGAGACCCAGTACTTC.

The V gene is TRBV6-1, the J gene TRBJ2-1, with 14 bases aligning to TRBD2. The CDR3 sequence is 16 residues long. CDR1 and CDR2 (germline): MNHNS, SASEGT. V was pared by 2 bases and J by 7 bases, with 4 bases of the junction left unmatched. CDR3 in DNA: TGTGCCAGCAGTGAACATGGGACTAGCGGGAGTAATGAGCAGTTCTTC. Translating it yields CASSEHGTSGSNEQFF.

The J gene is TRBJ2-5, the V gene TRBV6-1; D is possibly TRBD2 (5 bases). This CDR3 is built from 13 residues. V was clipped by 4 bases and J by 5 bases, with 11 bases between them. Germline values: CDR1 MNHNS, CDR2 SASEGT. This CDR3 is CASSGEGSETQYF. The CDR3 DNA reads TGTGCCAGCAGTGGCGAGGGAAGTGAGACCCAGTACTTC.

The rearrangement joins TRBV19 to TRBJ1-4; D is undetermined. The CDR3 has 13 amino acids. CDR1 and CDR2 (germline): LNHDA, SQIVND (reference sequence). Trimming stripped 7 bases from V and 8 bases from J, with 14 bases between. CDR3 in DNA: TGTGCCAGTAAAAACGACGGAGGGGAAAAACTGTTTTTT. Residues: CASKNDGGEKLFF.

The genes are TRBV7-2 and TRBJ1-6; 8 positions match TRBD1. The ends lost 5 bases at V and 0 bases at J; junction bases unmatched: 3. The CDR3 sequence is 16 residues long. The germline gives CDR1 SGHTA, CDR2 FQGNSA. The CDR3 is CASSVTGGSYNSPLHF. The CDR3 DNA follows: TGTGCCAGCAGCGTCACAGGGGGCTCCTATAATTCACCCCTCCACTTT.

The chain recombines TRBV12-5 with TRBJ2-3; D is uncertain. Deletions cut 0 bases from V and 1 base from J, with 17 bases between. Germline V lookup: CDR1 LGHNT, CDR2 FRNRAP. CDR3 length: 18 residues. CDR3 nucleotide sequence: TGTGCTAGTGGTTTGGTACCCCGGAGAAGAAAGGGCACAGATACGCAGTATTTT. It specifies CASGLVPRRRKGTDTQYF.

This rearrangement joins TRBV23-1 to TRBJ1-2; no firm D call. TRBV23-1 is classed as an ORF, of uncertain function. V lost 2 bases and J 8 bases, leaving 9 bases between the germline ends. CDR3 size: 12 residues. CDR3 sequence reads: CASSQLLRGYTF. The CDR3 nucleotides read TGCGCCAGCAGTCAACTACTGAGAGGCTACACCTTC.